Listed here are 11 T cell receptor beta chains from one sample, sequenced in a study of cytomegalovirus exposure and HLA in healthy donors. Researchers ran the PCR with 60 Vbeta and 13 Jbeta primers. TCRdb's table, derived via immunoSEQ multiplex PCR, lists solely in-frame clones and lacks some. The sample shows 87,000 or so clones, and 15% sits with its ten largest clones. Input material: PBMCs. The source of these receptors is a man aged 45-65 years in good health and CMV-seropositive.

With regard to this clone: Distinct nucleotide sequences in the sample also encode this CDR3. V and J are TRBV30 and TRBJ2-7; TRBD1 matches 7 bases. The V gene's germline CDR1 is GTSNPN and CDR2 SVGIG (reference sequence). This CDR3 spans 15 amino acids. V was clipped by 2 bases and J by 5 bases; unmatched bases: 12. CDR3 residues: CAWSRKQTGNNEQYF. The CDR3 bases are TGTGCCTGGAGTCGCAAGCAGACAGGGAACAACGAGCAGTACTTC.

This chain joins TRBV6-5 and TRBJ1-1, with 8 positions matching TRBD1. V gave up 0 bases and J gave up 10 bases; unmatched junction bases: 10. The germline CDR1 and CDR2 sequences are MNHEY and SVGAGI. This CDR3 contains 15 residues. DNA of the CDR3: TGTGCCAGCAGTTACTCGGAGACAGGGGCCTCGCTAGCTTTCTTT. This gives the protein CASSYSETGASLAFF.

CDR3 protein: CASSQAGQGQETQYF. The CDR3 DNA reads as TGTGCCAGCAGCCAAGCGGGACAGGGCCAAGAGACCCAGTACTTC. This chain connects TRBV4-2 to TRBJ2-5; 9 bases agree with TRBD1. Germline V CDR1 and CDR2: LGHNA, YNFKEQ. CDR3 size: 15 residues. J was trimmed by 1 base and V by 1 base; bases with no gene match: 1.

V is TRBV27 and J is TRBJ2-2; TRBD2 is a possible D gene (6 bases). The CDR3 has 14 amino acids. V lost 8 bases, J lost 3 bases, and 13 bases lay in between. Germline lookup yields CDR1 MNHEY and CDR2 SMNVEV (reference sequence). The chain's CDR3 is CASRLRDYTGELFF. The CDR3 coding sequence is TGTGCCAGCCGACTCAGGGACTACACCGGGGAGCTGTTTTTT.

The chain has TRBV7-3 and TRBJ2-5; 9 nucleotides agree with TRBD2. The CDR3 runs to 15 residues. With V trimmed by 3 bases and J by 5 bases, 7 bases remained unmatched. From germline, CDR1 is SGHTA and CDR2 FQGTGA. The CDR3 here is CASSFNSGSRETQYF. DNA for the CDR3: TGTGCCAGCAGCTTTAATAGCGGGAGTAGGGAGACCCAGTACTTC.

The chain carries TRBV11-3 and TRBJ2-1; D call uncertain. The CDR3 runs to 15 residues. Trimming stripped 3 bases from V and 0 bases from J, with 9 bases between. The germline V gene encodes CDR1 SGHNT and CDR2 YENEEA. The CDR3 protein is CASSFSASSYNEQFF. The DNA of the CDR3 is TGTGCCAGCAGCTTTTCAGCGTCCTCCTACAATGAGCAGTTCTTC. The whole variable domain, remainder taken from reference TRBV11-3 and TRBJ2-1, is EAGVVQSPRYKIIEKKQPVAFWCNPISGHNTLYWYLQNLGQGPELLIRYENEEAVDDSQLPKDRFSAERLKGVDSTLKIQPAELGDSAVYLCASSFSASSYNEQFFGPGTRLTVL.

The chain links TRBV19 to TRBJ1-3, with 9 bases identical to TRBD1. This CDR3 spans 17 amino acids. V was pared by 0 bases and J by 4 bases, with 7 bases of the junction left unmatched. CDR1 LNHDA and CDR2 SQIVND come from the germline V gene (reference sequence). The CDR3 loop is CASSIDLQGAHGNTIYF. The CDR3 DNA reads TGTGCCAGTAGTATAGACCTACAGGGGGCGCACGGAAACACCATATATTTT.

The chain employs TRBV13 and TRBJ1-6, with a possible D match to TRBD1 (6 bases). Trimming removed 4 bases from V and 11 bases from J, with 15 bases in between. Germline CDR1 is PRHDT and CDR2 is FYEKMQ (reference sequence). There are 14 residues in the CDR3. Written as DNA, the CDR3 is TGTGCCAGCAGCTCCCCCAACAGGGAAACACCCCTCCACTTT. This codes for CASSSPNRETPLHF.

This chain uses TRBV4-2 with TRBJ2-3, with 8 bases that match TRBD1. The CDR3 runs 15 residues. Trimming cost V 5 bases and J 1 base; bases outside gene matches: 5. Looked up from germline, CDR1 is LGHNA and CDR2 is YNFKEQ. In DNA, the CDR3 is TGTGCCAGCAGCGACGACAGGGGTGGCACAGATACGCAGTATTTT. It is translated as CASSDDRGGTDTQYF.

CDR3 coding DNA: TGTGCCAGCAGCTTGGACTGGGAGACCCAGTACTTC. Its translation is CASSLDWETQYF. J is TRBJ2-5 and V is TRBV11-3, with D possibly TRBD2 on 5 matching bases. V was pared by 3 bases and J by 5 bases, with 7 bases between. This CDR3 has 12 amino acids. The germline V gene has CDR1 SGHNT and CDR2 YENEEA.

The rearrangement uses TRBV9 and TRBJ1-4; D gene unclear. This CDR3 contains 15 residues. Germline-derived CDR1 and CDR2 are SGDLS and YYNGEE. V was trimmed by 0 bases and J by 7 bases, leaving 13 bases between them. The CDR3 DNA sequence: TGTGCCAGCAGCGTAGGGGCGGGCCAGCGTGAAAAACTGTTTTTT. Translating gives CASSVGAGQREKLFF.